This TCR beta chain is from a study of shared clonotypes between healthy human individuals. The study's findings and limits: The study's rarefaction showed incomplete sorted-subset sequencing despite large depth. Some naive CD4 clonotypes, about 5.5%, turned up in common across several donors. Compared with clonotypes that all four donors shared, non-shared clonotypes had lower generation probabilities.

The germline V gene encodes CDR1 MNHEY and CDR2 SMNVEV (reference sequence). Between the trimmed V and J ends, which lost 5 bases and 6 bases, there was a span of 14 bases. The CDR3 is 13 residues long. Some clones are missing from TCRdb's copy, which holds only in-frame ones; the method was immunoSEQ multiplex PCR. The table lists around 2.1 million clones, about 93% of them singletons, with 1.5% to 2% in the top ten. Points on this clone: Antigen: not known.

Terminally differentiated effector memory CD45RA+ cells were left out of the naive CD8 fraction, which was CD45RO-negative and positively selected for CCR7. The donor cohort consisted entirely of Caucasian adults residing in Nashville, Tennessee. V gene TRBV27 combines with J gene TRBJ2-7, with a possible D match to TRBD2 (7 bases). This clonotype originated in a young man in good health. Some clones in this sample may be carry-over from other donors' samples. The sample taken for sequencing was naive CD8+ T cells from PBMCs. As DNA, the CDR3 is TGTGCCAGCAGTCCCTCGGGGGGCGTCGAGCAGTACTTC. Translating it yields CASSPSGGVEQYF.